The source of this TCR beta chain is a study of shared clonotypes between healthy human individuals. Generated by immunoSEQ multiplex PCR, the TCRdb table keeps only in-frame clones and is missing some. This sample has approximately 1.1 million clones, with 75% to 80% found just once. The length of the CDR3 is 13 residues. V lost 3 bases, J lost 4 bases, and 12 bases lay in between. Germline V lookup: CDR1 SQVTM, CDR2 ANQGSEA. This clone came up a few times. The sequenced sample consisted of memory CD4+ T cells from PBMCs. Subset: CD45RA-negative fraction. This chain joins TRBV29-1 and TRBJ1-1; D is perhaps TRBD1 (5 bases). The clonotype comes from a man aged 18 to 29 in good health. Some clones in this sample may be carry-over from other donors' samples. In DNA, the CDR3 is TGCAGCGTTGATCTGAGGGGAGGCACTGAAGCTTTCTTT. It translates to CSVDLRGGTEAFF.